This T cell receptor beta chain is from a study of T cell responses to AZD1222 COVID-19 vaccine. Whole-study context: Second doses that came at about 4 or about 12 weeks were put together. Points from the study as a whole: Of spike-specific TCRs, nearly half reportedly target regions left unmutated in variants. Spike was spanned by vaccine-associated CD4 TCRs, which were dominant at 160-218 and 743-854. It should be noted that donors were predominantly white British and more often female, and clonal diversity was possibly underestimated.

CDR3 size: 16 residues. The germline V gene has CDR1 SGHAT and CDR2 FQNNGV. Trimming left V 4 bases short and J 3 bases short, with 19 bases between. For this clone: Its antigen is unidentified.

The method was immunoSEQ multiplex PCR; TCRdb's version includes in-frame clones alone and lacks a portion of them. The sample lists 120,000 or so clones, less than 95% occurring once. The input for sequencing was peripheral blood, taken on day 0 of AZD1222 vaccination. The chain combines TRBV11-2 with TRBJ2-7; possible D gene TRBD1, 6 bases. The clonotype was recovered from an adult in good health. The DNA of the CDR3 is TGTGCCAGCAGCTCCATAGTAGGGGGACCGGACTACGAGCAGTACTTC. Its protein product is CASSSIVGGPDYEQYF.